This T cell receptor (beta chain) derives from a study of cytomegalovirus exposure and HLA in healthy donors. The CDR3 length is 17 residues. CDR1 is SGHRS, CDR2 YFSETQ, per germline. Unmatched junction bases numbered 12, after V lost 4 bases and J lost 4 bases. Study conclusions and caveats: As a later analysis showed, a missense DCLRE1C variant was linked to trimming of TCR beta V- and J-genes. HLA alleles showed associations with 15,000 to 20,000 TCR beta sequences in a later analysis, at a 0.05 false discovery rate.

For this clone: Its antigen is undetermined.

Vbeta (60) and Jbeta (13) primers were used in the PCR. Repertoires were generated with immunoSEQ multiplex PCR, while TCRdb's copy carries only in-frame clones and drops some. This table holds some 110,000 clones, about 74% found once. The source material was PBMCs. This TCR derives from a woman between 50 and 59 years old in good health and CMV-seropositive. The rearrangement links TRBV5-1 to TRBJ2-2; the match to TRBD2 covers 8 bases. The CDR3 sequence is CASSTLSGGPTTGELFF. The CDR3 DNA reads TGCGCCAGCAGCACCTTAAGCGGGGGCCCAACCACCGGGGAGCTGTTTTTT.